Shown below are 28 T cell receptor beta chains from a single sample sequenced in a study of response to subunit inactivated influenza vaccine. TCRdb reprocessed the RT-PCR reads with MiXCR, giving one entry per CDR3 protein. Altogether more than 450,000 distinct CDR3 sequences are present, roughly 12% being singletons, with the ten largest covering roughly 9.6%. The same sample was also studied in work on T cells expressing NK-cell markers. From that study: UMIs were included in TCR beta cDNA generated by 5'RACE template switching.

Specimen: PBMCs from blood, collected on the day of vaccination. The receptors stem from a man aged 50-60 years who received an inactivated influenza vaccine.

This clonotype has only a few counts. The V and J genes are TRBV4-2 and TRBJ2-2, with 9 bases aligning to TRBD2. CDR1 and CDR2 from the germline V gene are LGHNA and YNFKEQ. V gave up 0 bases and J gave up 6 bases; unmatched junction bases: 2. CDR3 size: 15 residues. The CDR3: CASSQEIAGAGELFF. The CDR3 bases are TGTGCCAGCAGCCAAGAAATAGCGGGAGCCGGGGAGCTGTTTTTT.

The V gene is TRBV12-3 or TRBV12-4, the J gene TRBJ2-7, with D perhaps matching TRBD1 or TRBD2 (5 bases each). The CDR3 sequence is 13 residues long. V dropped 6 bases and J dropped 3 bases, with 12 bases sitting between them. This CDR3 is CASSGTLYYEQYF. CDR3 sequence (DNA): TGTGCCAGCAGCGGGACCTTATACTACGAGCAGTACTTC.

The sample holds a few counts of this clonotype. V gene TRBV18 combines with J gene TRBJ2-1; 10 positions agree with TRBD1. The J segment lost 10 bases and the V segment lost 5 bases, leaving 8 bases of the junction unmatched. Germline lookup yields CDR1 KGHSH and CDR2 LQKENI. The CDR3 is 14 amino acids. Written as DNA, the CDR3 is TGTGCCAGCTCATCGAGGACAGGGGGAAGCGAGCAGTTCTTC. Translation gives CASSSRTGGSEQFF.

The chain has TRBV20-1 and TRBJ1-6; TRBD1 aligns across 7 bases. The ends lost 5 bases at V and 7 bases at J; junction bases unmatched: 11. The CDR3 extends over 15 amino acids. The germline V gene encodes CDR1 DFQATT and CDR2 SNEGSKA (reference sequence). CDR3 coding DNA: TGCAGTGCTTCGGACAGGTCCACAGGCAATTCACCCCTCCACTTT. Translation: CSASDRSTGNSPLHF.

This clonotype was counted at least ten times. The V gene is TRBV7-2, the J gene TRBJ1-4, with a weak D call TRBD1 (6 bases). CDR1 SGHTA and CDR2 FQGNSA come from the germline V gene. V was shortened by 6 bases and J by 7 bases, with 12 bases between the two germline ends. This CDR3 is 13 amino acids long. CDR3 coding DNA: TGTGCCAGCAGTACGGGAGGGGGTGAAAAACTGTTTTTT. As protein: CASSTGGGEKLFF.

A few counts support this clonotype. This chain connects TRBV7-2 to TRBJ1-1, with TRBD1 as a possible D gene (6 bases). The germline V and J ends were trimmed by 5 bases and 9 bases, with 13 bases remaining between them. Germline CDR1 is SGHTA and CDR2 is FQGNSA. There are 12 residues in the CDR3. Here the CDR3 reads CASSARQDQAFF. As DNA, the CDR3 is TGTGCCAGCAGCGCACGACAGGATCAAGCTTTCTTT.

CDR3 residues: CASSGLLRNQPQHF. Written as DNA, the CDR3 is TGTGCCAGCAGCGGGTTGTTACGTAATCAGCCCCAGCATTTT. The V and J genes are TRBV5-5 and TRBJ1-5, with D hard to call. V dropped 4 bases and J dropped 4 bases, with 12 bases sitting between them. CDR3 length: 14 residues. Germline CDR1 is SGHKS and CDR2 is YYEKEE (reference sequence).

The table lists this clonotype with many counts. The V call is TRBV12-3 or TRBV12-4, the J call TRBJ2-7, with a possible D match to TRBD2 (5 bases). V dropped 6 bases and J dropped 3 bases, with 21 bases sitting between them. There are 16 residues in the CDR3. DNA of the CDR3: TGTGCCAGCAGCAGCTCTTATCCGGGAAAAGGCTACGAGCAGTACTTC. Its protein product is CASSSSYPGKGYEQYF.

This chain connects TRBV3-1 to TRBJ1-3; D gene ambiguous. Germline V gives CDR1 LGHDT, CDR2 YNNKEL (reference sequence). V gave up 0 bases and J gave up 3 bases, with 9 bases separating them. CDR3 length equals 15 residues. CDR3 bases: TGTGCCAGCAGCCAAGACAAGCTTTTTGGAAACACCATATATTTT. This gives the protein CASSQDKLFGNTIYF.

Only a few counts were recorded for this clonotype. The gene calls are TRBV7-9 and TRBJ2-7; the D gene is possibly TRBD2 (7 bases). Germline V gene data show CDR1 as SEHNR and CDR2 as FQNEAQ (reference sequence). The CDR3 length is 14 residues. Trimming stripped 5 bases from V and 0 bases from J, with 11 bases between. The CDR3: CASSRGAVSYEQYF. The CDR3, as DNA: TGTGCCAGCAGCCGGGGGGCGGTCTCCTACGAGCAGTACTTC. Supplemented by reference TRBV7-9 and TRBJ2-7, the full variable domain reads DTGVSQNPRHKITKRGQNVTFRCDPISEHNRLYWYRQTLGQGPEFLTYFQNEAQLEKSRLLSDRFSAERPKGSFSTLEIQRTEQGDSAMYLCASSRGAVSYEQYFGPGTRLTVT.

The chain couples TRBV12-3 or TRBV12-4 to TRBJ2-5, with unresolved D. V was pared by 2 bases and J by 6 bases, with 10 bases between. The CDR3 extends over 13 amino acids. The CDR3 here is CASSLKQEKTQYF. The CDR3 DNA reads TGTGCCAGCAGTTTAAAGCAGGAGAAGACCCAGTACTTC.

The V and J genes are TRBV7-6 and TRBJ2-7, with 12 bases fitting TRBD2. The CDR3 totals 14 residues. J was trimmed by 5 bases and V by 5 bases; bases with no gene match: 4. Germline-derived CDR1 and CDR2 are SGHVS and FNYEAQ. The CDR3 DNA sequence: TGTGCCAGCAGCCTGACTAGCGGGAGCGACGAGCAGTACTTC. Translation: CASSLTSGSDEQYF.

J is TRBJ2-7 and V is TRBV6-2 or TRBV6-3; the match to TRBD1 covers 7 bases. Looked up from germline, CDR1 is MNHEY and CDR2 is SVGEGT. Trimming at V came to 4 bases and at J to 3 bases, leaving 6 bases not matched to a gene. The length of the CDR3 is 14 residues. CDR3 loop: CASSSYRQGYEQYF. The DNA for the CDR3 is TGTGCCAGCAGTTCCTACCGACAGGGCTACGAGCAGTACTTC.

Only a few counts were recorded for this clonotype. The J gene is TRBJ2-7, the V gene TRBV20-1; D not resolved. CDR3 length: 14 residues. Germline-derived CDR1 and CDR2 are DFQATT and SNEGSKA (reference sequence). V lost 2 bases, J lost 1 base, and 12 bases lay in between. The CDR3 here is CSARTPKLSYEQYF. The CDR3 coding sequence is TGCAGTGCTAGAACGCCAAAGCTATCCTACGAGCAGTACTTC.

The DNA of the CDR3 is TGCAGTGCTGGACCCAACCAAGAGACCCAGTACTTC. It encodes CSAGPNQETQYF. The chain couples TRBV20-1 to TRBJ2-5; no firm D call. The CDR3 has 12 residues. Trimming shortened V by 5 bases and J by 0 bases, and 7 bases separated the two germline ends. Germline loops: CDR1 DFQATT, CDR2 SNEGSKA (reference sequence).

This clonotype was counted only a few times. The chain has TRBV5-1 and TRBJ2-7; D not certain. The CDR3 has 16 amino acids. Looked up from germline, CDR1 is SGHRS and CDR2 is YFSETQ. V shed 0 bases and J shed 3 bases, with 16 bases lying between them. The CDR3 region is CASSLAERSTGYEQYF. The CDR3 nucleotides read TGCGCCAGCAGCTTGGCCGAGAGGAGTACCGGCTACGAGCAGTACTTC.

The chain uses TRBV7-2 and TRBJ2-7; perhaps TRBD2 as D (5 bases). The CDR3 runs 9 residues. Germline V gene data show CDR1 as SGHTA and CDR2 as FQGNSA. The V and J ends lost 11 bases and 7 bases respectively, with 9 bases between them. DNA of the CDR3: TGTGCCTCAGGCGGGGAGCAGTACTTC. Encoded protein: CASGGEQYF. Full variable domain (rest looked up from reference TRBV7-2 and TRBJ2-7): GAGVSQSPSNKVTEKGKDVELRCDPISGHTALYWYRQSLGQGLEFLIYFQGNSAPDKSGLPSDRFSAERTGGSVSTLTIQRTQQEDSAVYLCASGGEQYFGPGTRLTVT.

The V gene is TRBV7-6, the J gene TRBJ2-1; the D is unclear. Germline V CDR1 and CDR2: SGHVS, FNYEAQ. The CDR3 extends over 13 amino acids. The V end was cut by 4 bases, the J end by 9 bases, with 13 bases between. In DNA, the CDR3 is TGTGCCAGCAGCTCCGATTTTTGGCGTGAGCAGTTCTTC. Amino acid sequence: CASSSDFWREQFF.

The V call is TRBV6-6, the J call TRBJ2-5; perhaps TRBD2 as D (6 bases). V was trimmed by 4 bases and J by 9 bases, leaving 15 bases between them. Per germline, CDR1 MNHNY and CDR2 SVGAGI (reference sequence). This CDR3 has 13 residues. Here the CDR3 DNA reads TGTGCCAGCAGTTCTGGCGGGGCAACTCCCCAGTACTTC. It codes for CASSSGGATPQYF.

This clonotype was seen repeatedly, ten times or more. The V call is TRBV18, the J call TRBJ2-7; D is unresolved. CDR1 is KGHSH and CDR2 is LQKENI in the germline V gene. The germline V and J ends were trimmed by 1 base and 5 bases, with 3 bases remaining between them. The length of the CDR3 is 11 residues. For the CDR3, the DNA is TGTGCCAGCTCACCACGAGACGAGCAGTACTTC. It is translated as CASSPRDEQYF.

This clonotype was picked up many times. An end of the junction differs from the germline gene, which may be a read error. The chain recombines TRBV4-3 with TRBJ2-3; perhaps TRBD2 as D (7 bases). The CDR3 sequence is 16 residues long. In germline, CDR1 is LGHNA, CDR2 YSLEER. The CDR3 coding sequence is TGTGCCAGCAGCCAAGAAGGCGGGGGCGGCACAGATACGCAGTATTTT. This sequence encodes CASSQEGGGGTDTQYF.

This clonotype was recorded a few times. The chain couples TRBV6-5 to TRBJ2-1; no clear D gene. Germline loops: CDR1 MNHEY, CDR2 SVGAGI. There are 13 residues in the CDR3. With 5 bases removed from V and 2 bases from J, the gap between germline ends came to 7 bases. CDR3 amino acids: CASSNGPYNEQFF. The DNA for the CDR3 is TGTGCCAGCAGTAACGGACCCTACAATGAGCAGTTCTTC.

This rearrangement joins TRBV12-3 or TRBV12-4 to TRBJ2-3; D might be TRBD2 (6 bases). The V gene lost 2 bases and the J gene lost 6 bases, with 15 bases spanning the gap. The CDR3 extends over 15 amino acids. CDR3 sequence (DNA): TGTGCCAGCAGTTTATCAGGGAGGCCCTGGGATACGCAGTATTTT. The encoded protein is CASSLSGRPWDTQYF.

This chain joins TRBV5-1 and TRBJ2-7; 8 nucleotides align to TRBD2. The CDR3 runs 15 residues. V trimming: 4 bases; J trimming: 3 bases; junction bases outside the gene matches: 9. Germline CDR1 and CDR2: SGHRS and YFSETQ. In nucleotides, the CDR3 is TGCGCCAGCAGCACCGCTAGCGGGCCTTACTACGAGCAGTACTTC. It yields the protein CASSTASGPYYEQYF. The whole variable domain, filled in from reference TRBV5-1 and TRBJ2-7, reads KAGVTQTPRYLIKTRGQQVTLSCSPISGHRSVSWYQQTPGQGLQFLFEYFSETQRNKGNFPGRFSGRQFSNSRSEMNVSTLELGDSALYLCASSTASGPYYEQYFGPGTRLTVT.

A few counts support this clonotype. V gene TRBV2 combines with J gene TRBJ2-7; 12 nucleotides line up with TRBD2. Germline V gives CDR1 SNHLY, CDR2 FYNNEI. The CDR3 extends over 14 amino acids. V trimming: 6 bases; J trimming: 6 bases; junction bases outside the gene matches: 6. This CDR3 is CASRRTSGALEQYF. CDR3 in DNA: TGTGCCAGCAGGCGGACTAGCGGGGCCCTCGAGCAGTACTTC.

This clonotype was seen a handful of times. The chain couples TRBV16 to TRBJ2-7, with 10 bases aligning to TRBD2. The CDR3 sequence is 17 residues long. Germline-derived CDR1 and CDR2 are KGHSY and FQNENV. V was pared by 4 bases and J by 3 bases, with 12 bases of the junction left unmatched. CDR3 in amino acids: CASSPRVVAGGFYEQYF. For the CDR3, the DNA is TGTGCCAGCAGCCCGCGGGTCGTAGCGGGAGGCTTCTACGAGCAGTACTTC. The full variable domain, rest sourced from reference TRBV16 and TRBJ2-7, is GEEVAQTPKHLVRGEGQKAKLYCAPIKGHSYVFWYQQVLKNEFKFLISFQNENVFDETGMPKERFSAKCLPNSPCSLEIQATKLEDSAVYFCASSPRVVAGGFYEQYFGPGTRLTVT.

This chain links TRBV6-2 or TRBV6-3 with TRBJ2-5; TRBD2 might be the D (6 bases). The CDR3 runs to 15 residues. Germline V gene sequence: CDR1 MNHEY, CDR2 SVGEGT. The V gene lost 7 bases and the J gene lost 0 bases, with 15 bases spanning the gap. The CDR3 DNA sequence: TGTGCCAGCACCTACGAGCGGACTAACCAAGAGACCCAGTACTTC. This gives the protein CASTYERTNQETQYF.

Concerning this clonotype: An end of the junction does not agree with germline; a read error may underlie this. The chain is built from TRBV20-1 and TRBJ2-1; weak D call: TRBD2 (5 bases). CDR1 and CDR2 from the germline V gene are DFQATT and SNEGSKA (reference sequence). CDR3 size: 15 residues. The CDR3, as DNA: TGCTGTGCTAGAGATGCAACCGGGACCTACAATGAGCAGTTCTTC. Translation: CCARDATGTYNEQFF.